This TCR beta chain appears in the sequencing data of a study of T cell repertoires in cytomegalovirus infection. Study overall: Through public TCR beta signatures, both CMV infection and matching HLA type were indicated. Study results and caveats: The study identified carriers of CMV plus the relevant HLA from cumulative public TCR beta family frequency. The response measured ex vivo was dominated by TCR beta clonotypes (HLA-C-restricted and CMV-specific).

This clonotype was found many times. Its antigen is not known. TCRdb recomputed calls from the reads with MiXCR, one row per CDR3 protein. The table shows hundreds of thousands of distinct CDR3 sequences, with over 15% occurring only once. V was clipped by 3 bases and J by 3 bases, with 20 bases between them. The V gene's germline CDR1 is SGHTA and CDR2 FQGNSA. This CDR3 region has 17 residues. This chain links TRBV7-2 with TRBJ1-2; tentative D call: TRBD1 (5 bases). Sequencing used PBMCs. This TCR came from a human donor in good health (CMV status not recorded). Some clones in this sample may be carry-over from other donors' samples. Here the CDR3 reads CASSFSGVGGLYYGYTF. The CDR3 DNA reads TGTGCCAGCAGCTTTAGCGGGGTCGGGGGTTTATACTATGGCTACACCTTC.